This is a list of T cell receptor beta chains from one sample in a study of beta chain features in type 1 diabetes. Profiled with immunoSEQ multiplex PCR; TCRdb holds only in-frame clones, not every one. The repertoire holds 680,000 or so clones, with 13% as singletons. Sequencing used naive CD4+ T cells from blood. The receptors here all came from a man aged 18 to 29 with type 1 diabetes. CDR3s include the opening cysteine and the closing phenylalanine or tryptophan. The D gene is left open where the match is weak.

D gene	V gene	J gene	CDR3 protein
TRBD2	TRBV5-6	TRBJ2-1	CASSPQTSGGAGEQFF
TRBD1	TRBV5-1	TRBJ2-2	CASSFGTGPPGELFF
-	TRBV28	TRBJ2-7	CATHGRPRGEQYF
-	TRBV5-6	TRBJ1-2	CATRGWAVYGYTF
-	TRBV30	TRBJ1-5	CAWSVQNNQPQHF
TRBD1	TRBV2	TRBJ1-2	CASSVDRVPGSYGYTF
-	TRBV15	TRBJ1-6	CATSRVGGFGSPLHF
TRBD2	TRBV7-2	TRBJ2-2	CANSRRGDTTGELFF
-	TRBV20-1	TRBJ1-1	CSARDTPEAFF
-	TRBV10-3	TRBJ1-1	CAINEAMNTEAFF
-	TRBV20-1	TRBJ1-5	CSTGPPQPQHF
-	TRBV30	TRBJ2-7	CAWSASYEQYF
-	TRBV13	TRBJ2-1	CASSSTQGISRSYNEQFF
-	TRBV6-6	TRBJ1-2	CASSPQGNYGYTF
-	TRBV25-1	TRBJ1-2	CASRDGQIYGYTF
-	TRBV27	TRBJ1-6	CASSLINSPLHF
-	TRBV18	TRBJ2-1	CASSLDNEQFF
TRBD1	TRBV2	TRBJ1-3	CASSEQGPGNTIYF
TRBD1	TRBV30	TRBJ1-4	CAWSFKDRGNEKLFF
-	TRBV7-2	TRBJ2-5	CASSLGRRPETQYF
-	TRBV5-1	TRBJ2-3	CASSGLGPDTQYF
TRBD1	TRBV9	TRBJ1-4	CASSAGGQVRDSEKLFF